The rows below give T cell receptor beta chains drawn from one sample of a study of blood T cell repertoires in COVID-19. Sequencing was performed with immunoSEQ multiplex PCR; in TCRdb, only in-frame clones are kept and a portion is missing. The sample contains 250,000 or so clones, about 90% of which appear only once. The sample taken for sequencing was PBMCs or T cells enriched from blood (not recorded which). These receptors were obtained from a man between 50 and 59 years old who had been exposed to COVID-19. The CDR3 runs from the conserved cysteine through the conserved F or W. The D gene is left open where the match is weak. Rows may omit the clone size; those that give it use once, few, many or a size class.

V	D	size	J	CDR3	DNA
TRBV5-1	NA	NA	TRBJ2-2	CASSFPLGQSNTGELFF	TGCGCCAGCAGCTTCCCATTGGGACAATCGAACACCGGGGAGCTGTTTTTT
TRBV18	TRBD2	NA	TRBJ2-2	CASSPLAGGLTGELFF	TGTGCCAGCTCACCCCTAGCGGGGGGTCTTACCGGGGAGCTGTTTTTT
TRBV11-2	NA	NA	TRBJ1-2	CASSSPRANYGYTF	TGTGCCAGCAGCTCTCCCAGGGCTAACTATGGCTACACCTTC
TRBV6-5	NA	NA	TRBJ2-3	CASSVWRLGTDTQYF	TGTGCCAGCAGCGTTTGGAGGCTGGGGACAGATACGCAGTATTTT
TRBV4-2	TRBD1	NA	TRBJ2-7	CASSQEGQTRYEQYF	TGTGCCAGCAGCCAAGAGGGACAGACCAGATACGAGCAGTACTTC
TRBV19	TRBD1	NA	TRBJ1-2	CASSITAGGVYGYTF	TGTGCCAGTAGTATCACCGCAGGGGGCGTCTATGGCTACACCTTC
TRBV2	TRBD2	NA	TRBJ2-1	CASSEGRLAGTNEQFF	TGTGCCAGCAGTGAAGGTCGGCTAGCGGGCACCAATGAGCAGTTCTTC
TRBV7-3	NA	NA	TRBJ1-1	CASSTYGSGNTEAFF	TGTGCCAGCAGCACCTACGGGTCGGGGAACACTGAAGCTTTCTTT
TRBV28	NA	NA	TRBJ1-2	CASSYGTYGYTF	TGTGCCAGCAGTTACGGGACATATGGCTACACCTTC
TRBV7-2	NA	NA	TRBJ1-4	CASSLGGGLGEKLFF	TGTGCCAGCAGCTTGGGCGGGGGGCTTGGCGAAAAACTGTTTTTT
TRBV24-1	TRBD1	NA	TRBJ2-2	CATSSEGANTGELFF	TGTGCCACCAGTTCCGAGGGGGCCAACACCGGGGAGCTGTTTTTT
TRBV4-2	NA	once	TRBJ2-3	CASSQPQDTQYF	TGTGCCAGCAGCCAACCCCAGGATACGCAGTATTTT
TRBV10-3	TRBD1	NA	TRBJ2-3	CAIRTGQGADTQYF	TGTGCCATCAGGACGGGACAGGGGGCAGATACGCAGTATTTT